The rows below give T cell receptor beta chains drawn from one sample of a study of T-cell reconstitution after alpha-beta-depleted transplantation in children. TCRdb re-called the PCR reads through MiXCR, storing one row per CDR3 protein. Of about 400,000 distinct CDR3 sequences in the sample, 20% were seen once. The sample consisted of PBMCs from the stem cell graft donor, taken from the stem cell graft. The origin of the receptors is a human donor who donated a stem cell graft to a child with acute myeloid leukemia. CDR3s include the opening cysteine and the closing phenylalanine or tryptophan. A D gene is named only where the DNA matches it firmly. Size tells how often a clone was seen (once, few, many) or the class of an expanded clone, and some rows leave it out.

>TRBJ2-1|TRBD2|few|TRBV2|16
TGTGCCAGCGCACCTCGACCGGGACTACGATCCAATGAGCAGTTCTTC
CASAPRPGLRSNEQFF
>TRBJ2-2|TRBD2|few|TRBV25-1|17
TGTGCCAGCAGTGAATATCGTAGCGGGTGGAACACCGGGGAGCTGTTTTTT
CASSEYRSGWNTGELFF
>TRBJ2-7|-|many|TRBV7-2|12
TGTGCCAGCAGCTTAGAGAGAAGCGAGCAGTACTTC
CASSLERSEQYF
>TRBJ2-7|-|-|TRBV24-1|15
TGTGCCACCAGTGATCCCTGGGGAGGCTCCTACGAGCAGTACTTC
CATSDPWGGSYEQYF
>TRBJ1-2|TRBD1|few|TRBV12-3/TRBV12-4|16
TGTGCCAGCAGTTTGGACAGGGGGGGTCCTAGCTATGGCTACACCTTC
CASSLDRGGPSYGYTF
>TRBJ2-3|-|many|TRBV20-1|12
TGCAGTGCTAGAGGGGGTTCCGATACGCAGTATTTT
CSARGGSDTQYF
>TRBJ1-1|-|-|TRBV4-3|12
TGCGCCAGCAGCCAAGCGGGCGGTGAAGCTTTCTTT
CASSQAGGEAFF
>TRBJ2-5|TRBD2|-|TRBV6-5|14
TGTGCCAGCAGTTACGAGGGGAGGGCAGAGACCCAGTACTTC
CASSYEGRAETQYF
>TRBJ1-5|TRBD1|-|TRBV6-1|15
TGTGCCAGCACCCTGACAGGGTATTACGATCAGCCCCAGCATTTT
CASTLTGYYDQPQHF
>TRBJ1-3|TRBD1|many|TRBV6-5|15
TGTGCCAGCAGTTACTCGGACAGGGGAAGAAACACCATATATTTT
CASSYSDRGRNTIYF
>TRBJ2-1|-|many|TRBV24-1|16
TGTGCCACCAGTGATTTGTCCAGGGCTTCCTACAATGAGCAGTTCTTC
CATSDLSRASYNEQFF
>TRBJ2-1|TRBD2|few|TRBV4-2|15
TGTGCCAGCAGACCTCAGCGGGAGCCCTACAATGAGCAGTTCTTC
CASRPQREPYNEQFF
>TRBJ1-4|TRBD1|-|TRBV12-3/TRBV12-4|15
TGTGCCAGCAGTCTCACAGGGGGCAATGACGAAAAACTGTTTTTT
CASSLTGGNDEKLFF
>TRBJ2-1|-|few|TRBV5-1|14
TGCGCCAGCAGCTTGGCCCAGGCGTACAATGAGCAGTTCTTC
CASSLAQAYNEQFF
>TRBJ2-7|TRBD2|many|TRBV29-1|13
TGCAGCGTTTTTGAGGCGTGGTCGGGGGGGTGGTACTTC
CSVFEAWSGGWYF
>TRBJ2-7|-|-|TRBV29-1|13
TGCAGCGTTGGGACAGACAGCTCCTACGAGCAGTACTTC
CSVGTDSSYEQYF